A selection of T cell receptor beta chains follows, all from one sample in a study of blood T cell repertoires in COVID-19. Some clones are missing from TCRdb's copy, which holds only in-frame ones; the method was immunoSEQ multiplex PCR. The profile shows 68,000 or so clones, about 83% of them singletons. The sample comprised peripheral blood. The receptors come from a human donor in a cohort sampled during active COVID-19. Both conserved end residues are part of each CDR3. Fields, in order: V gene, CDR3 protein.

TRBV5-1 CASSSRTGHYEQYF
TRBV4-2 CASSQEYSGRAVGSDTQYF
TRBV7-9 CASSSRSRQGNYEQYF
TRBV6-1 CASSDLAGGPYNEQFF
TRBV19 CASSIYQDSNQPQHF
TRBV21-1 CASSMRQGPTEAFF
TRBV6-5 CASSTGTGGDQPQHF
TRBV30 CAWSGGRGETQYF
TRBV5-1 CASSRTGFGNEQFF
TRBV2 CASTDGTNKDTQYF
TRBV3-1/TRBV3-2 CASSQGTSGRTGELFF
TRBV5-1 CASSTGTGETDTQYF
TRBV7-9 CASRSDGHVTGELFF
TRBV29-1 CSVEKEGYGYTF
TRBV3-1/TRBV3-2 CASSQMGLAGGNTGELFF
TRBV13 CASSTRLAGSTDTQYF
TRBV9 CASSPKGRGLHGYTF
TRBV2 CASSPFGQGANYGYTF